The 3 T cell receptor beta chains in this list originate from one sample, sequenced in a study of blood T cells in healthy people across ages. The second PCR ran 7 to 11 cycles with a sample-barcoded 5' primer and J-beta primers. Each CDR3 protein gets one entry after TCRdb re-called the 5' RACE reads with MiXCR. The table records some 880,000 distinct CDR3 sequences, roughly 35% of them present only once. Sequenced sample: blood. The receptors were gathered from a man between 18 and 35 years old in good health.

This rearrangement joins TRBV6-1 to TRBJ1-4; 8 bases fit TRBD1. This CDR3 region has 16 residues. Per the germline V gene, CDR1 is MNHNS and CDR2 is SASEGT. V was clipped by 3 bases and J by 5 bases; unmatched bases: 8. CDR3 DNA: TGTGCCAGCAGTGACGCCCCGGGACAGGCGAATGAAAAACTGTTTTTT. Residues: CASSDAPGQANEKLFF.

This clonotype was detected a few times. The chain is built from TRBV6-2 or TRBV6-3 and TRBJ1-1; 7 nucleotides align to TRBD1. V gave up 0 bases and J gave up 0 bases; unmatched junction bases: 4. This CDR3 is built from 16 residues. The V gene's germline CDR1 is MNHEY and CDR2 SVGEGT. The CDR3 DNA follows: TGTGCCAGCAGTTACTCGGCAGGGGGATTGAACACTGAAGCTTTCTTT. Translating it yields CASSYSAGGLNTEAFF.

The table lists this clonotype with a few counts. The gene calls are TRBV7-6 and TRBJ2-1; D not resolved. V was trimmed by 1 base and J by 7 bases, leaving 23 bases between them. CDR3 length equals 18 residues. Germline V lookup: CDR1 SGHVS, CDR2 FNYEAQ. For the CDR3, the DNA is TGTGCCAGCAGCTTAGGCGGTGCGGAGCTAGGCCGCGCGAATGAGCAGTTCTTC. It encodes CASSLGGAELGRANEQFF.